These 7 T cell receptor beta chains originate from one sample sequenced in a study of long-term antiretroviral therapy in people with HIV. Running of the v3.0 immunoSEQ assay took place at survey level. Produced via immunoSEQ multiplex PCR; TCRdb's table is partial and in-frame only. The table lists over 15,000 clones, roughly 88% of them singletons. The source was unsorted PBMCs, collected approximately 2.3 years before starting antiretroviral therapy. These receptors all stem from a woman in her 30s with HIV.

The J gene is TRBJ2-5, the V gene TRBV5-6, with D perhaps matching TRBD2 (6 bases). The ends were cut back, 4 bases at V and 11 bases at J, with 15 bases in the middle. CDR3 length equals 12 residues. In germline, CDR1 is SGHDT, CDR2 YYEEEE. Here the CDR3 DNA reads TGTGCCAGCAGCACACTTTGGGAGGCGCAGTACTTC. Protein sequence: CASSTLWEAQYF. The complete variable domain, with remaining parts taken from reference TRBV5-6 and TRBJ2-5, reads DAGVTQSPTHLIKTRGQQVTLRCSPKSGHDTVSWYQQALGQGPQFIFQYYEEEERQRGNFPDRFSGHQFPNYSSELNVNALLLGDSALYLCASSTLWEAQYFGPGTRLLVL.

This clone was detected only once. CDR3 DNA sequence: TGTGCCAGCAGCGCCACACGGGCACAAGCTTTCTTT. Amino acid sequence: CASSATRAQAFF. The chain has TRBV5-6 and TRBJ1-1; the D is unclear. V shed 4 bases and J shed 9 bases, with 13 bases lying between them. Germline V CDR1 and CDR2: SGHDT, YYEEEE. The CDR3 spans 12 residues.

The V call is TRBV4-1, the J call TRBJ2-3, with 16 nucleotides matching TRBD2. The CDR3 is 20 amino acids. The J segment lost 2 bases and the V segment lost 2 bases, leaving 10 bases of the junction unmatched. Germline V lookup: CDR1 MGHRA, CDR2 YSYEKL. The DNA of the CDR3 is TGCGCCAGCAGCCAACACTACGGGACTAGCGGGGGGGCAGACACAGATACGCAGTATTTT. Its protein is CASSQHYGTSGGADTDTQYF.

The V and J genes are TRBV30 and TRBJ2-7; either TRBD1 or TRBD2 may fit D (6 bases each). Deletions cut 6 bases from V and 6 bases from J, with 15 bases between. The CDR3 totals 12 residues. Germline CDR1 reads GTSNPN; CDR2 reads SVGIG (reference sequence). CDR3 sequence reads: CACGGGPVEQYF. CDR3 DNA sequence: TGTGCCTGCGGAGGGGGGCCCGTCGAGCAGTACTTC.

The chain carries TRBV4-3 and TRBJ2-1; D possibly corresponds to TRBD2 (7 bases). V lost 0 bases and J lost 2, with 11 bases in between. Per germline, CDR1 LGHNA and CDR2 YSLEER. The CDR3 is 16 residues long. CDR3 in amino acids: CASSQETGGPYNEQFF. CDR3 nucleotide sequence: TGCGCCAGCAGCCAAGAGACCGGGGGGCCCTACAATGAGCAGTTCTTC.

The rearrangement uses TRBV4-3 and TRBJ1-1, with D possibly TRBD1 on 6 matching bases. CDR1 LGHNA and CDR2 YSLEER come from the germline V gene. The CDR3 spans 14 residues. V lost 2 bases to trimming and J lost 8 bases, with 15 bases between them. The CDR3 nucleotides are TGCGCCAGCAGCCAATCTACAGGGACGGGGGAAGCTTTCTTT. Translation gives CASSQSTGTGEAFF.

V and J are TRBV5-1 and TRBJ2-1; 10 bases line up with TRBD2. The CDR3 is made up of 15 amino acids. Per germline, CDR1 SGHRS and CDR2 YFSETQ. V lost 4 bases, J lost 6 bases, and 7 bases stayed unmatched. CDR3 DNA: TGCGCCAGCAGCATTGGGACTAGCGAGCTCAATGAGCAGTTCTTC. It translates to CASSIGTSELNEQFF.